This TCR beta chain was identified in a study of cytomegalovirus exposure and HLA in healthy donors. The CDR3 contains 11 residues. Germline assignment: CDR1 DFQATT and CDR2 SNEGSKA (reference sequence). Deletions cut 4 bases from V and 4 bases from J, with 7 bases between. Details on this clone: Its antigen is unknown.

Primers: 60 Vbeta forward and 13 Jbeta reverse. Repertoires were generated with immunoSEQ multiplex PCR, while TCRdb's copy carries only in-frame clones and drops some. Of about 190,000 clones in the sample, around four fifths were seen once. Overall study results and limits: TCR beta V- and J-gene trimming, according to a later analysis, was linked to a missense DCLRE1C variant. Altogether, 150 or so TCR beta chains were recorded as cytomegalovirus-associated.

Likely unrecorded immune exposures existed in these nominally healthy donors. The source is a woman aged 45-65 years in good health and CMV-seropositive. V and J are TRBV20-1 and TRBJ2-5, with D perhaps TRBD1 (5 bases). The source material was PBMCs. CDR3 sequence (DNA): TGCAGTGCTAACGACAGAGAGACCCAGTACTTC. Translation gives CSANDRETQYF.